Given below is one TCR beta chain in context. CDR3 length: 11 residues. Trimming took 5 bases from V and 11 from J; bases not matched to a gene: 4. Germline CDR1 is GTSNPN and CDR2 is SVGIG (reference sequence). Naive CD8 cells lacked CD45RO, underwent positive selection for CCR7 and left out terminally differentiated effector memory CD45RA+ cells. This specimen belongs to a study of shared clonotypes between healthy human individuals. Original analysis: As immunoSEQ supplied junction-only sequences (without quality scores), filtering differed. Generated by immunoSEQ multiplex PCR, the TCRdb table keeps only in-frame clones and is missing some. That table gives V, J and clone size, and the DNA gave D and trimming. This sample has some 2 million clones, with about 95% found just once.

Sequencing was performed on naive CD8+ T cells sorted from blood. The chain carries TRBV30 and TRBJ1-1; 11 bases fit TRBD1. The sequence was collected from a man between 18 and 35 years old in good health. DNA of the CDR3: TGTGCCTGGGGACAGGGGGCTGGGGCTTTCTTT. Its protein is CAWGQGAGAFF.